Detailed here is one TCR beta chain. What it binds is unknown. A read error may account for a junction end that differs from germline. The data stem from a study of cytomegalovirus exposure and HLA in healthy donors. Study overall: A later analysis reported the 130 or so validation repertoires used the same platform as the roughly 670 first-cohort repertoires.

TCRdb's table, derived via immunoSEQ multiplex PCR, lists solely in-frame clones and lacks some. The sample records tens of thousands of clones, around 95% being singletons. The CDR3 is 13 residues long. Germline assignment: CDR1 SGHDT and CDR2 YYEEEE. The study's findings and limits: The dataset shows that most TCR sequences were rare, while some public TCRs occurred in many donors. The tendency of first-cohort TCR clusters to co-occur in the 100 to 150 validation repertoires emerged from a later analysis.

The sample consisted of PBMCs. The TCR originated in a man aged 18 to 30 in good health and CMV-seropositive. The rearrangement joins TRBV5-6 to TRBJ2-4; the match to TRBD2 covers 9 bases. The CDR3 sequence is CASGLAGENIQYF. As DNA, the CDR3 is TGTGCCAGCGGCTTAGCGGGGGAAAACATTCAGTACTTC.